A selection of T cell receptor beta chains follows, all from one sample in a study of shared clonotypes between healthy human individuals. Assay used: immunoSEQ multiplex PCR; TCRdb lists only in-frame clones, some missing. Of under 1,100,000 clones listed, about four fifths are singletons. Sequenced sample: memory CD4+ T cells from PBMCs. These receptors came from a man aged 18 to 30 in good health. Some clones in this sample may be carry-over from other donors' samples. The conserved cysteine and the conserved F or W are not part of the CDR3 here.

J gene	V gene	CDR3 protein
TRBJ2-5	TRBV5-1	ASSRDRGRSVETQY
TRBJ1-4	TRBV2	ASSENRGTAGEKLF
TRBJ2-3	TRBV29-1	SVRDRLRGDTQY
TRBJ2-5	TRBV28	ASSQPRGREQETQY
TRBJ2-3	TRBV7-3	ASSYDGLGDTQY
TRBJ2-7	TRBV5-4	ASRPGGGSYEQY
TRBJ2-1	TRBV19	ASSKGYYNEQF
TRBJ2-5	TRBV5-6	ASSAGGGLRETQY
TRBJ2-5	TRBV5-1	ASSPRLAGEGETQY
TRBJ1-2	TRBV6-5	ASSYSSAGGYT
TRBJ2-7	TRBV5-6	ASSLGPTSSYEQY
TRBJ2-5	TRBV11-2	ASSLTGPPQETQY
TRBJ2-5	TRBV5-1	ASSSRPGQEETQY
TRBJ2-7	TRBV28	ASSNREPYEQY
TRBJ1-3	TRBV7-2	ASSLGPTGGGNTIY
TRBJ1-2	TRBV25-1	ASSSTGGSYT
TRBJ2-7	TRBV7-8	ASSLATGAYEQY
TRBJ2-1	TRBV5-1	ASSFQGQGTNEQF
TRBJ2-7	TRBV5-1	ASNTGTGSSYEQY
TRBJ2-2	TRBV9	ASSVGTSGYNTGELF
TRBJ1-5	TRBV5-5	ASSDSNQPQH
TRBJ2-5	TRBV9	ASSVGASDETQY
TRBJ1-4	TRBV2	ASSDRQGGEKLF
TRBJ2-2	TRBV7-9	ASSSSGLAGVLTGELF
TRBJ2-2	TRBV2	ASSPMGARDTGELF
TRBJ1-1	TRBV18	ASSQGEAF
TRBJ2-3	TRBV19	ASSTTGVGDTQY
TRBJ2-7	TRBV28	ASNIGLAEAYEQY
TRBJ2-3	TRBV11-1	ASSLASGGQATQY
TRBJ1-3	TRBV25-1	ASTDGLSGNTIY
TRBJ1-1	TRBV4-2	ASSQGPTLGAEAF
TRBJ2-1	TRBV7-9	ASSLLGTEYNEQF
TRBJ1-4	TRBV9	ASGQGSGEKLF
TRBJ1-2	TRBV5-8	ASSSYDRLNYGYT
TRBJ2-7	TRBV21-1	ASSKEAGEGPYSYEQY
TRBJ2-5	TRBV4-1	ASSRSRQETQY
TRBJ2-5	TRBV10-3	AISESKTQY
TRBJ1-2	TRBV18	ASSPVSANYGYT
TRBJ2-5	TRBV9	ASSVSGTSGKPAGTQY
TRBJ2-1	TRBV5-1	ASSLGASDEQF
TRBJ1-2	TRBV29-1	SVVAPPLRDYGYT
TRBJ1-5	TRBV18	ASSPSIPGAGQPQH
TRBJ2-6	TRBV5-4	ASSIHSSGANVLT
TRBJ2-5	TRBV29-1	SAGHSQETQY
TRBJ1-1	TRBV11-2	ASSFSGRGGTEAF
TRBJ1-5	TRBV7-2	ASSPTANSNQPQH
TRBJ2-5	TRBV28	ASSPGLAGAETQY
TRBJ2-7	TRBV27	ASRLTSGSSYEQY
TRBJ2-7	TRBV7-3	ASSFGWGSSYEQY
TRBJ2-1	TRBV28	ASSLIQGLGNEQF
TRBJ2-5	TRBV11-3	ASSLTGGQTQY
TRBJ1-3	TRBV30	AWSVLAASSGNTIY
TRBJ1-1	TRBV10-3	AISEGGADTEAF
TRBJ2-1	TRBV29-1	SVWGDRGNNEQF
TRBJ2-1	TRBV9	ASSPRYSESSYNEQF